The rows below give T cell receptor beta chains drawn from one sample of a study of T-cell reconstitution after alpha-beta-depleted transplantation in children. TCRdb re-derived calls from the PCR reads in MiXCR, one entry per CDR3 protein. In the table there are 600,000 to 800,000 distinct CDR3 sequences, about an eighth of which are singletons. The sequencing here drew on PBMCs, taken before TCRalphabeta/CD19-depleted stem cell transplant. Receptor source: a girl aged 2 to 9 with congenital amegakaryocytic thrombocytopenia, due to receive a stem cell transplant. CDR3s include the opening cysteine and the closing phenylalanine or tryptophan. Size is stated for part of the rows, as once, few or many counts, or as a class when the clone is expanded.

cdr3_aa: CASSTQSGRKKYF
v_call: TRBV3-1
j_call: TRBJ2-3
clone_size: few

cdr3_aa: CASSQGALPTGELFF
v_call: TRBV3-1
j_call: TRBJ2-2
clone_size: -

cdr3_aa: CASSLPGIEAFF
v_call: TRBV12-3/TRBV12-4
j_call: TRBJ1-1
clone_size: many

cdr3_aa: CASRVLAANTGELFF
v_call: TRBV2
j_call: TRBJ2-2
clone_size: -

cdr3_aa: CASSLPRSGLGGYNEQFF
v_call: TRBV5-1
j_call: TRBJ2-1
clone_size: -

cdr3_aa: CASSLASGWGETQYF
v_call: TRBV5-6
j_call: TRBJ2-5
clone_size: few

cdr3_aa: CASSSLDRGSPLHF
v_call: TRBV7-6
j_call: TRBJ1-6
clone_size: -

cdr3_aa: CSANGELRDTQYF
v_call: TRBV20-1
j_call: TRBJ2-3
clone_size: many

cdr3_aa: CASSLSGGRVHEQFF
v_call: TRBV11-2
j_call: TRBJ2-1
clone_size: -

cdr3_aa: CASTLTSGQPQHF
v_call: TRBV12-3/TRBV12-4
j_call: TRBJ1-5
clone_size: -

cdr3_aa: CASSTDGRPNEKLFF
v_call: TRBV7-9
j_call: TRBJ1-4
clone_size: -

cdr3_aa: CSARDASGIRFYNEQFF
v_call: TRBV20-1
j_call: TRBJ2-1
clone_size: -

cdr3_aa: CATSTLATVTGELFF
v_call: TRBV15
j_call: TRBJ2-2
clone_size: few

cdr3_aa: CSAYTGGSYEQYF
v_call: TRBV20-1
j_call: TRBJ2-7
clone_size: many

cdr3_aa: CASSLVLAGAYEQFF
v_call: TRBV5-1
j_call: TRBJ2-1
clone_size: many

cdr3_aa: CASSAHGSGVYNEQFF
v_call: TRBV28
j_call: TRBJ2-1
clone_size: -

cdr3_aa: CASSLGGDPLEQYF
v_call: TRBV5-1
j_call: TRBJ2-7
clone_size: many

cdr3_aa: CASGSGRASRNTGELFF
v_call: TRBV12-3/TRBV12-4
j_call: TRBJ2-2
clone_size: many

cdr3_aa: CASSSGRGRYNEQFF
v_call: TRBV7-6
j_call: TRBJ2-1
clone_size: few

cdr3_aa: CASSPPSGLAGSWGQETQYF
v_call: TRBV18
j_call: TRBJ2-5
clone_size: few

cdr3_aa: CASSPRLATLNNEQFF
v_call: TRBV7-6
j_call: TRBJ2-1
clone_size: -

cdr3_aa: CASSNLAVGSDTQYF
v_call: TRBV7-2
j_call: TRBJ2-3
clone_size: many

cdr3_aa: CALQGSGTEAFF
v_call: TRBV30
j_call: TRBJ1-1
clone_size: few

cdr3_aa: CASSLEYIHTF
v_call: TRBV5-6
j_call: TRBJ1-2
clone_size: -

cdr3_aa: CASSLGGAGVNEQFF
v_call: TRBV5-1
j_call: TRBJ2-1
clone_size: few

cdr3_aa: CASSFIQVSFYNEQFF
v_call: TRBV5-1
j_call: TRBJ2-1
clone_size: few

cdr3_aa: CSAGVFRGSAQYF
v_call: TRBV20-1
j_call: TRBJ2-5
clone_size: -

cdr3_aa: CASSSTRTTTGELFF
v_call: TRBV7-2
j_call: TRBJ2-2
clone_size: -

cdr3_aa: CAWSGLAGIDEQFF
v_call: TRBV30
j_call: TRBJ2-1
clone_size: few

cdr3_aa: CASSLAASYPQYF
v_call: TRBV7-6
j_call: TRBJ2-5
clone_size: many

cdr3_aa: CATSDYTSVAYNEQFF
v_call: TRBV24-1
j_call: TRBJ2-1
clone_size: many

cdr3_aa: CSVEDPGGRIHEQYF
v_call: TRBV29-1
j_call: TRBJ2-7
clone_size: -

cdr3_aa: CSVEDRLAGSYNEQFF
v_call: TRBV29-1
j_call: TRBJ2-1
clone_size: many

cdr3_aa: CASSQEEWDRDLTDTQYF
v_call: TRBV3-1
j_call: TRBJ2-3
clone_size: -

cdr3_aa: CASSSDFLTGELFF
v_call: TRBV28
j_call: TRBJ2-2
clone_size: many

cdr3_aa: CASSVESRGNTEAFF
v_call: TRBV5-1
j_call: TRBJ1-1
clone_size: many

cdr3_aa: CASSLEPNNEQFF
v_call: TRBV11-2
j_call: TRBJ2-1
clone_size: few